The rows below give T cell receptor beta chains drawn from one sample of a study of blood T cell repertoires in COVID-19. Profiling relied on immunoSEQ multiplex PCR, and the TCRdb table lists in-frame clones only, not all of them. This sample carries about 140,000 clones, 60% to 80% of them seen once, and the ten largest clones take around 2.9%. Sequenced: PBMCs or T cells enriched from blood (not recorded which). Every receptor here comes from a woman between 45 and 60 years old who had recovered from COVID-19. Each CDR3 is given with its conserved first and last residue.

TRBV19	TRBJ2-4	CASSIEILAKNIQYF
TRBV6-5	TRBJ2-7	CASSNLGQGYEQYF
TRBV5-4	TRBJ2-7	CASSPGQVDYEQYF
TRBV10-3	TRBJ1-6	CAISSTGGPLHF
TRBV9	TRBJ1-2	CASSSLLGEGGYTF
TRBV9	TRBJ2-6	CASSVVTGAGSGANVLTF
TRBV27	TRBJ2-7	CASSSGIHEQYF
TRBV11-2	TRBJ2-7	CASSYGLAGYSYEQYF
TRBV5-5	TRBJ1-5	CASSLAQNQPQHF
TRBV7-7	TRBJ2-1	CASSFNLDGYNEQFF
TRBV19	TRBJ2-1	CASNQDREFGEQFF
TRBV28	TRBJ2-7	CASSYWTSGSNEQYF
TRBV30	TRBJ2-7	CAWSVPPTDEQYF
TRBV18	TRBJ1-2	CASSRDRGPNYGYTF
TRBV7-9	TRBJ2-7	CASSPGRGSYEQYF
TRBV10-1	TRBJ2-3	CASSESSGRASTQYF
TRBV3-1/TRBV3-2	TRBJ2-1	CASREGAAVGEQFF
TRBV5-1	TRBJ2-3	CATHGAGGTDTQYF
TRBV21-1	TRBJ2-3	CASSKVCPAGGGDTQYF
TRBV5-1	TRBJ2-3	CASSLSLGTDTQYF
TRBV9	TRBJ1-3	CASSTGVGNTIYF
TRBV6-5	TRBJ2-7	CASTPAGRAQDEQYF
TRBV7-6	TRBJ2-1	CASSFTGLAGDNEQFF
TRBV9	TRBJ2-6	CASSVDFSGSSGANVLTF
TRBV29-1	TRBJ1-2	CSVGGVNYGYTF
TRBV3-1/TRBV3-2	TRBJ2-1	CASSQILVEEQFF
TRBV9	TRBJ1-4	CASSPIQTGEKLFF
TRBV6-4	TRBJ1-2	CASSDGRGGYGYTF
TRBV5-1	TRBJ1-1	CASSLGGRPEAFF
TRBV9	TRBJ1-2	CASSVRGGYTF
TRBV27	TRBJ2-5	CASSLFSGRDGETQYF
TRBV2	TRBJ2-3	CASSDQGGLTDTQYF
TRBV28	TRBJ2-2	CASRPGQLDTGELFF
TRBV6-5	TRBJ1-1	CASSPRWRATEAFF
TRBV18	TRBJ2-5	CASSPPSGQETQYF
TRBV4-1	TRBJ2-5	CASSQDMRFQETQYF
TRBV30	TRBJ2-5	CAWSVGQGLTQYF
TRBV27	TRBJ1-1	CASRPLTGGEAEAFF
TRBV27	TRBJ2-5	CASSYGRVRETQYF
TRBV11-3	TRBJ1-1	CASSKRTGATNTEAFF
TRBV28	TRBJ1-1	CASRRQILNTEAFF
TRBV5-1	TRBJ1-5	CASSPGTGPSNQPQHF
TRBV12-3/TRBV12-4	TRBJ1-2	CASSGGQRILGTF
TRBV5-8	TRBJ2-5	CASSLAGQEGETQYF
TRBV28	TRBJ2-7	CASSGQEGLYEQYF
TRBV11-1	TRBJ2-5	CASRGEEETQYF
TRBV10-3	TRBJ2-5	CATGDRQETQYF
TRBV3-1/TRBV3-2	TRBJ2-1	CASSHIAGGPNEQFF
TRBV5-8	TRBJ1-2	CASRLDRAYGYTF
TRBV5-5	TRBJ1-1	CASSLWDSSPGVF